Listed here is a single TCR beta chain. What it binds is unknown. This specimen comes from a study of response to subunit inactivated influenza vaccine. The CDR3 loop spans 12 amino acids. Germline V gene lookup returns CDR1 MDHEN and CDR2 SYDVKM. Between the trimmed V and J ends, which lost 1 base and 9 bases, there was a span of 9 bases. Broader study findings: Few new T cells, the authors suggested, are recruited by each seasonal influenza vaccination.

TCRdb re-called the RT-PCR reads with MiXCR, one entry per CDR3 protein. Of about 520,000 distinct CDR3 sequences detected, approximately 24% appear once; the ten largest clones hold under 2.5%. This sequence was found in a man aged 45-65 years who received an inactivated influenza vaccine. The V and J genes are TRBV28 and TRBJ2-5; D remains ambiguous. The specimen was CD4+ T cells sorted from PBMCs, collected roughly 5 days after vaccination. The CDR3 sequence is CASSLSAAAQYF. In DNA, the CDR3 is TGTGCCAGCAGTTTATCTGCTGCCGCCCAGTACTTC.